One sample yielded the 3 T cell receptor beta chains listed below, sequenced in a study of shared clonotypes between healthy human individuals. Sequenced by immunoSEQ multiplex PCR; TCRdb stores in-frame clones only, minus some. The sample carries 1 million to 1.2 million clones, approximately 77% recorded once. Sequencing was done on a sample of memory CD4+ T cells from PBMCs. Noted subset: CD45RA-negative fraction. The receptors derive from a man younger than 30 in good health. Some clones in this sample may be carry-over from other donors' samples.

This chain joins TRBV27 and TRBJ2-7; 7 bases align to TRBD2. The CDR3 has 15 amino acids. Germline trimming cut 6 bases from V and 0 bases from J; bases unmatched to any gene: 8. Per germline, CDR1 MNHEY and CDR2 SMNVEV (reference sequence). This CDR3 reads CASSFRGDGSYEQYF. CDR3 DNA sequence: TGTGCCAGCAGCTTCCGGGGGGACGGCTCCTACGAGCAGTACTTC.

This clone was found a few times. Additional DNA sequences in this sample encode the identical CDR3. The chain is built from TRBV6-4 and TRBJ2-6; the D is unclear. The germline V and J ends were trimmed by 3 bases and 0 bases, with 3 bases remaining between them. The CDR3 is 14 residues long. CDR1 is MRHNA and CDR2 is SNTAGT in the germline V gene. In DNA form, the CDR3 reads TGTGCCAGCAGTGAGGGCTCTGGGGCCAACGTCCTGACTTTC. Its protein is CASSEGSGANVLTF.

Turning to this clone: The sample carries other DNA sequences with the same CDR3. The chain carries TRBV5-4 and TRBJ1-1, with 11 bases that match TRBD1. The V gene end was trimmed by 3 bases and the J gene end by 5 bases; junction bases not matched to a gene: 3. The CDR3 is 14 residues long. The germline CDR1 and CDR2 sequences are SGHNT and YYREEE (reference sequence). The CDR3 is CASSWGQGETEAFF. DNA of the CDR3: TGTGCCAGCAGCTGGGGACAGGGGGAGACTGAAGCTTTCTTT.